The 11 T cell receptor beta chains below were found in one sample sequenced in a study of cytomegalovirus exposure and HLA in healthy donors. The PCR had 60 Vbeta and 13 Jbeta primers. Here immunoSEQ multiplex PCR was the method, and the copy in TCRdb shows in-frame clones only, minus some. The sample includes some 270,000 clones, 80% to 95% of them seen just once. Sequenced material: PBMCs. The receptors were gathered from a girl aged 2 to 9 in good health and CMV-seronegative.

This chain links TRBV30 with TRBJ1-3; TRBD1 might be the D (6 bases). CDR1 and CDR2 (germline): GTSNPN, SVGIG (reference sequence). This CDR3 is 14 amino acids long. V dropped 0 bases and J dropped 0 bases, with 6 bases sitting between them. CDR3 sequence reads: CAWSVGGSGNTIYF. For the CDR3, the DNA is TGTGCCTGGAGTGTAGGGGGCTCTGGAAACACCATATATTTT.

This chain's CDR3 is CAWSWQDTEAFF. The CDR3 bases are TGTGCCTGGAGTTGGCAGGACACTGAAGCTTTCTTT. V gene TRBV30 combines with J gene TRBJ1-1; the D is unclear. Germline V gene sequence: CDR1 GTSNPN, CDR2 SVGIG (reference sequence). This CDR3 has 12 residues. V dropped 2 bases and J dropped 3 bases, with 7 bases sitting between them.

The chain has TRBV5-4 and TRBJ1-1, with a tentative D call TRBD1 (5 bases). With 2 bases removed from V and 0 bases from J, the gap between germline ends came to 8 bases. CDR1 and CDR2 (germline): SGHNT, YYREEE (reference sequence). This CDR3 has 14 residues. The DNA of the CDR3 is TGTGCCAGCAGCTTCGGGGGTGTGAACACTGAAGCTTTCTTT. This translates into CASSFGGVNTEAFF.

This chain links TRBV2 with TRBJ1-3; TRBD1 aligns across 8 bases. The V segment lost 10 bases and the J segment 2 bases; nucleotides outside the gene matches: 10. CDR3 size: 15 residues. Germline assignment: CDR1 SNHLY and CDR2 FYNNEI. The CDR3 is CATGYPTGAGNTIYF. The CDR3 DNA sequence: TGTGCCACCGGCTACCCGACAGGGGCTGGAAACACCATATATTTT.

This clone was counted once. The CDR3 coding sequence is TGTGCCAGCAGCGCGGCCCCGGGAAATTCACCCCTCCACTTT. Protein sequence: CASSAAPGNSPLHF. The chain has TRBV9 and TRBJ1-6; no definite D call. Trimming took off 3 bases at V and 7 bases at J, with 11 bases between the two ends. The CDR3 has 14 amino acids. The germline V gene encodes CDR1 SGDLS and CDR2 YYNGEE.

The chain links TRBV19 to TRBJ1-1; D remains ambiguous. There are 15 residues in the CDR3. Trimming took 4 bases from V and 4 from J, leaving 16 bases between them. Germline V gives CDR1 LNHDA, CDR2 SQIVND (reference sequence). CDR3 DNA: TGTGCCAGTAGTACAGGAGGCCCGACGGGCACTGAAGCTTTCTTT. It encodes CASSTGGPTGTEAFF. The variable domain in full, completed from reference TRBV19 and TRBJ1-1, reads DGGITQSPKYLFRKEGQNVTLSCEQNLNHDAMYWYRQDPGQGLRLIYYSQIVNDFQKGDIAEGYSVSREKKESFPLTVTSAQKNPTAFYLCASSTGGPTGTEAFFGQGTRLTVV.

This clone was found a few times. The chain is built from TRBV28 and TRBJ2-5, with D perhaps TRBD2 (6 bases). This CDR3 contains 17 residues. Germline loops: CDR1 MDHEN, CDR2 SYDVKM. Trimming cost V 5 bases and J 1 base, with 20 bases left between them. Written as DNA, the CDR3 is TGTGCCAGCAGTATTACCCCGGGAGTGGGAACCCAAGAGACCCAGTACTTC. Encoded protein: CASSITPGVGTQETQYF.

This clone was observed a single time. J is TRBJ1-2 and V is TRBV7-9; D call uncertain. CDR1 is SEHNR and CDR2 is FQNEAQ in the germline V gene (reference sequence). V shed 1 base and J shed 4 bases, with 7 bases lying between them. This CDR3 is built from 13 residues. This CDR3 is CASSLVAGYGYTF. The CDR3 DNA follows: TGTGCCAGCAGCTTAGTGGCAGGCTATGGCTACACCTTC. The whole variable domain, filled in from reference TRBV7-9 and TRBJ1-2, reads DTGVSQNPRHKITKRGQNVTFRCDPISEHNRLYWYRQTLGQGPEFLTYFQNEAQLEKSRLLSDRFSAERPKGSFSTLEIQRTEQGDSAMYLCASSLVAGYGYTFGSGTRLTVV.

V usage is TRBV7-9 and J usage is TRBJ2-7; 8 bases align to TRBD2. V shed 5 bases and J 3 bases; nucleotides not matched to a gene: 9. Germline CDR1 is SEHNR and CDR2 is FQNEAQ (reference sequence). There are 15 residues in the CDR3. The CDR3 here is CASSTRTGGLYEQYF. The CDR3 nucleotides read TGTGCCAGCAGCACCCGGACGGGAGGGCTCTACGAGCAGTACTTC.

The rearrangement uses TRBV7-9 and TRBJ2-7; TRBD1 aligns across 7 bases. The germline gives CDR1 SEHNR, CDR2 FQNEAQ (reference sequence). J was trimmed by 4 bases and V by 5 bases; bases with no gene match: 11. The CDR3 loop spans 15 amino acids. The chain's CDR3 is CASSPISTGQYEQYF. CDR3 coding DNA: TGTGCCAGCAGCCCTATCTCGACAGGGCAATACGAGCAGTACTTC.

The chain links TRBV7-3 to TRBJ2-1; D is perhaps TRBD1 (6 bases). V was cut by 2 bases and J by 6 bases, with 14 bases left in between. The germline V gene has CDR1 SGHTA and CDR2 FQGTGA. This CDR3 has 15 amino acids. The CDR3 sequence: CASSLGQGLVNEQFF. In DNA, the CDR3 is TGTGCCAGCAGCTTAGGGCAGGGGTTGGTCAATGAGCAGTTCTTC.